This T cell receptor beta chain was obtained from a study of read filtering for tumor transcriptome and immune sequencing. About the research overall: The cohort had 17 men and 14 women aged about 45 to 80, mean about 70 years. General study findings and limits: Without single-read clonotypes, shared clonotype proportions correlated more between IR-seq and RNA-seq.

Molecular barcoded adaptors covering alpha/delta and beta/gamma chains were used on approximately 400 ng RNA. TCRdb processed the reads anew with MiXCR; each CDR3 protein has one entry. The repertoire consists of around 130,000 distinct CDR3 sequences, with around 14% occurring once and the leading ten covering 7% to 9%. Sampling of bone marrow took place during active disease in every patient. Trimming took 0 bases from V and 6 from J, leaving 11 bases between them. This CDR3 comprises 15 residues. Per germline, CDR1 SGHVS and CDR2 FNYEAQ. This clonotype was seen at least ten times. The antigen remains unidentified.

The sample comprised a population of CD138-negative cells sorted from bone marrow. The clonotype was recovered from a donor at least 40 years old with multiple myeloma. The rearrangement joins TRBV7-6 to TRBJ2-2, with D perhaps TRBD2 (6 bases). CDR3: CASSLAGGSSGELFF. CDR3 nucleotide sequence: TGTGCCAGCAGCTTAGCGGGAGGTTCATCCGGGGAGCTGTTTTTT.